The TCR beta chain under discussion was sequenced for a study of blood T cell repertoires in COVID-19. As for the study in general: Spain, Italy and the United States supplied samples that represented acute and convalescent COVID-19. In each case, the material was cDNA or gDNA derived from T cells, B-cell-depleted T cells, or PBMCs.

As originally analysed: The assay estimated nucleated cells by amplifying reference gene primers. Some clones are missing from TCRdb's copy, which holds only in-frame ones; the method was immunoSEQ multiplex PCR. V and J calls and clone size are given by that table; D and trimming were obtained from the DNA. The sample has tens of thousands of clones, approximately 85% seen once. Germline V gene data show CDR1 as LNHDA and CDR2 as SQIVND (reference sequence). CDR3 length: 15 residues. Trimming removed 3 bases at V and 5 bases at J, with 14 bases between. The sample taken for sequencing was peripheral blood. The receptor comes from a human donor in a cohort sampled during active COVID-19. The chain uses TRBV19 and TRBJ2-1, with a tentative D call TRBD2 (6 bases). DNA for the CDR3: TGTGCCAGTAGTATTTGGCAGGGAGGCAACAATGAGCAGTTCTTC. This gives the protein CASSIWQGGNNEQFF.